Each of the 23 T cell receptor beta chains below was sequenced from the same sample in a study of blood T cell repertoires in COVID-19. TCRdb's copy holds only in-frame clones and misses some; the assay was immunoSEQ multiplex PCR. Among about 320,000 clones listed, 75% to 90% were seen once. Sequencing was carried out using PBMCs or T cells enriched from blood (not recorded which). The receptors were sampled from a woman between 25 and 40 years old who had been exposed to COVID-19.

This clone was observed a single time. This chain connects TRBV6-5 to TRBJ1-2; TRBD1 is a possible D gene (6 bases). The CDR3 has 14 amino acids. V gave up 7 bases and J gave up 5 bases, with 17 bases separating them. The germline V gene has CDR1 MNHEY and CDR2 SVGAGI. Written as DNA, the CDR3 is TGTGCCAGCAACAATCCGGGACAACTTTATGGCTACACCTTC. This translates into CASNNPGQLYGYTF.

The rearrangement joins TRBV7-9 to TRBJ2-1; maybe TRBD1 (6 bases). V was trimmed by 4 bases and J by 8 bases, leaving 15 bases between them. Germline V gene sequence: CDR1 SEHNR, CDR2 FQNEAQ (reference sequence). The CDR3 runs to 14 residues. CDR3 in DNA: TGTGCCAGCAGCTCCGAGACATCAGGGGATGAGCAGTTCTTC. It translates to CASSSETSGDEQFF.

The chain uses TRBV27 and TRBJ2-2; D call uncertain. This CDR3 is 16 amino acids long. Trimming removed 2 bases from V and 5 bases from J, with 15 bases in between. Germline CDR1 is MNHEY and CDR2 is SMNVEV (reference sequence). CDR3 sequence reads: CASSLGTQSLTGELFF. CDR3 nucleotide sequence: TGTGCCAGCAGTTTAGGCACACAAAGTTTAACCGGGGAGCTGTTTTTT.

The V call is TRBV24-1, the J call TRBJ1-5, with D tentatively TRBD1 (6 bases). This CDR3 region has 14 residues. The germline V gene encodes CDR1 KGHDR and CDR2 SFDVKD. Trimming stripped 5 bases from V and 7 bases from J, with 14 bases between. The CDR3 loop reads CATSGASGEQPQHF. The CDR3 DNA reads as TGTGCCACCAGTGGCGCCTCAGGGGAACAGCCCCAGCATTTT.

This clone showed up many times. J is TRBJ2-4 and V is TRBV6-5, with 7 bases lining up with TRBD2. CDR1 MNHEY and CDR2 SVGAGI come from the germline V gene. The J segment lost 8 bases and the V segment lost 6 bases, leaving 13 bases of the junction unmatched. The CDR3 contains 15 residues. The CDR3 reads CASRSYGRPLDIQYF. In DNA form, the CDR3 reads TGTGCCAGCAGGTCATACGGGAGGCCCTTGGACATTCAGTACTTC.

This chain joins TRBV12-5 and TRBJ2-3; 10 positions match TRBD2. Unmatched junction bases numbered 6, after V lost 6 bases and J lost 6 bases. Germline lookup yields CDR1 LGHNT and CDR2 FRNRAP. This CDR3 is built from 14 residues. Here the CDR3 DNA reads TGTGCTAGTGGAACTAGCGGGGAGTATGATACGCAGTATTTT. Translation gives CASGTSGEYDTQYF.

The sample holds one count of this clone. This chain uses TRBV4-1 with TRBJ1-2; 10 bases fit TRBD1. The CDR3 runs to 16 residues. V lost 0 bases and J lost 3; bases outside the gene matches: 4. Germline V gene sequence: CDR1 MGHRA, CDR2 YSYEKL. CDR3 protein: CASSQDAGQGYYGYTF. The CDR3 nucleotides read TGCGCCAGCAGCCAAGATGCGGGACAGGGGTACTATGGCTACACCTTC.

The rearrangement joins TRBV5-1 to TRBJ1-2; 8 bases match TRBD1. The junction had 6 bases not matched to a gene; V was cut back by 2 bases and J by 3 bases. CDR3 length: 15 residues. Germline V gives CDR1 SGHRS, CDR2 YFSETQ. The CDR3 coding sequence is TGCGCCAGCAGCTTTCAGGGGGCTAGTGACTATGGCTACACCTTC. Protein: CASSFQGASDYGYTF.

The rearrangement joins TRBV6-5 to TRBJ2-1; TRBD1 aligns across 11 bases. Unmatched junction bases numbered 4, after V lost 8 bases and J lost 7 bases. The germline V gene has CDR1 MNHEY and CDR2 SVGAGI. The CDR3 covers 13 residues. The CDR3 DNA reads TGTGCCAGCCTGGACAGGGGGCTAAATGAGCAGTTCTTC. Its protein is CASLDRGLNEQFF.

V is TRBV28 and J is TRBJ1-2, with D maybe TRBD1 (6 bases). Per germline, CDR1 MDHEN and CDR2 SYDVKM. The CDR3 contains 14 residues. V lost 7 bases to trimming and J lost 4 bases, with 16 bases between them. This CDR3 is CASTAGDLTYGYTF. The CDR3 DNA reads TGTGCCAGCACTGCAGGGGACCTTACCTATGGCTACACCTTC.

This clone occurred a few times. This sequence joins TRBV7-2 and TRBJ1-2, with unresolved D. CDR3 length equals 13 residues. V was pared by 7 bases and J by 6 bases, with 15 bases between. Germline V gene data show CDR1 as SGHTA and CDR2 as FQGNSA. The CDR3 nucleotides read TGTGCCAGCAACGGAGAGGTGGCGAATGGCTACACCTTC. Amino acid sequence: CASNGEVANGYTF.

This sequence joins TRBV11-2 and TRBJ1-3; 9 bases agree with TRBD1. Germline lookup yields CDR1 SGHAT and CDR2 FQNNGV. The V segment lost 3 bases and the J segment 0 bases; nucleotides outside the gene matches: 3. The CDR3 covers 16 residues. For the CDR3, the DNA is TGTGCCAGCAGCTTTGACAGGGGGTACTCTGGAAACACCATATATTTT. Translation gives CASSFDRGYSGNTIYF. Full variable domain (rest looked up from reference TRBV11-2 and TRBJ1-3): EAGVAQSPRYKIIEKRQSVAFWCNPISGHATLYWYQQILGQGPKLLIQFQNNGVVDDSQLPKDRFSAERLKGVDSTLKIQPAKLEDSAVYLCASSFDRGYSGNTIYFGEGSWLTVV.

The chain carries TRBV6-2 or TRBV6-3 and TRBJ1-3, with D possibly matching TRBD1 (6 bases). Germline values: CDR1 MNHEY, CDR2 SVGEGT. The CDR3 covers 13 residues. Deletions cut 6 bases from V and 4 bases from J, with 10 bases between. The DNA of the CDR3 is TGTGCCAGCAGCTTGACAGGCGGAAACACCATATATTTT. Amino acid sequence: CASSLTGGNTIYF.

The genes are TRBV2 and TRBJ1-2; D is ambiguous. V was trimmed by 5 bases and J by 1 base, leaving 23 bases between them. The germline V gene encodes CDR1 SNHLY and CDR2 FYNNEI. There are 18 residues in the CDR3. CDR3 protein: CASSLPSLDGLFNYGYTF. The CDR3 DNA follows: TGTGCCAGCAGTCTCCCTTCTCTAGACGGATTATTTAACTATGGCTACACCTTC.

The rearrangement uses TRBV28 and TRBJ1-2, with TRBD1 matching 11 bases. This CDR3 spans 16 amino acids. After removal of 3 bases from V and 7 bases from J, the junction contained 10 bases not matched to a gene. Germline CDR1 MDHEN, CDR2 SYDVKM. The CDR3 here is CASSFISGTGGGGYTF. The CDR3 DNA sequence: TGTGCCAGCAGTTTCATTTCTGGGACAGGGGGAGGTGGCTACACCTTC.

The chain joins TRBV18 to TRBJ2-3, with 7 bases lining up with TRBD2. J was trimmed by 4 bases and V by 3 bases; bases with no gene match: 7. CDR1 is KGHSH, CDR2 LQKENI, per germline. This CDR3 is 15 amino acids long. CDR3 DNA: TGTGCCAGCTCACCCCCGGGGGGTCGGCCAGATACGCAGTATTTT. Translating it yields CASSPPGGRPDTQYF.

This clone was picked up a small number of times. This chain uses TRBV6-5 with TRBJ2-1, with 11 nucleotides matching TRBD2. CDR1 and CDR2 (germline): MNHEY, SVGAGI. The CDR3 extends over 15 amino acids. V lost 5 bases and J lost 8; bases outside the gene matches: 8. CDR3 DNA sequence: TGTGCCAGCAGTCCTACTAGCGGGAGCGTCGATGAGCAGTTCTTC. Amino acids: CASSPTSGSVDEQFF.

This chain uses TRBV6-5 with TRBJ2-1, with a possible D match to TRBD1 (5 bases). The CDR3 loop spans 14 amino acids. Germline V gene data show CDR1 as MNHEY and CDR2 as SVGAGI. Trimming cost V 5 bases and J 0 bases, with 8 bases left between them. The CDR3 reads CASSRGSSYNEQFF. CDR3 nucleotides: TGTGCCAGCAGTAGGGGTAGCTCCTACAATGAGCAGTTCTTC.

The J gene is TRBJ2-1, the V gene TRBV19; D gene ambiguous. Germline V gene sequence: CDR1 LNHDA, CDR2 SQIVND (reference sequence). V lost 11 bases, J lost 0 bases, and 32 bases lay in between. The length of the CDR3 is 20 residues. The DNA of the CDR3 is TGTGCCCCGTCGAACCCCTGGGTACAAACCCTCCGGAGCTCCTACAATGAGCAGTTCTTC. Its protein is CAPSNPWVQTLRSSYNEQFF.

The chain has TRBV4-1 and TRBJ2-5; 9 bases map to TRBD2. Germline assignment: CDR1 MGHRA and CDR2 YSYEKL. This CDR3 contains 16 residues. The V segment lost 0 bases and the J segment 2 bases; nucleotides outside the gene matches: 4. This chain's CDR3 is CASSQEWTSVQETQYF. In nucleotides, the CDR3 is TGCGCCAGCAGCCAAGAGTGGACTAGCGTTCAAGAGACCCAGTACTTC.

This chain joins TRBV27 and TRBJ1-6; the D is unclear. CDR3 length: 18 residues. V dropped 7 bases and J dropped 4 bases, with 23 bases sitting between them. CDR1 MNHEY and CDR2 SMNVEV come from the germline V gene (reference sequence). The CDR3 loop is CASKWSSAQQSYNSPLHF. CDR3 DNA sequence: TGTGCCAGCAAGTGGTCGTCGGCACAACAGAGTTATAATTCACCCCTCCACTTT.

This clone turned up a few times. The chain combines TRBV5-1 with TRBJ2-2; 9 bases line up with TRBD1. The CDR3 covers 17 residues. The V and J ends lost 1 base and 2 bases, in that order; junction bases with no gene match: 6. CDR1 SGHRS and CDR2 YFSETQ come from the germline V gene. The CDR3 loop is CASSLTGGFVNTGELFF. The CDR3 nucleotides read TGCGCCAGCAGCTTGACAGGGGGCTTTGTTAACACCGGGGAGCTGTTTTTT.

This chain uses TRBV5-1 with TRBJ1-3; D gene uncertain. This CDR3 is 16 amino acids long. The germline gives CDR1 SGHRS, CDR2 YFSETQ. The ends were cut back, 0 bases at V and 0 bases at J, with 10 bases in the middle. In DNA form, the CDR3 reads TGCGCCAGCAGCTTGGAAGAGGGCCGCTCTGGAAACACCATATATTTT. Translation gives CASSLEEGRSGNTIYF.